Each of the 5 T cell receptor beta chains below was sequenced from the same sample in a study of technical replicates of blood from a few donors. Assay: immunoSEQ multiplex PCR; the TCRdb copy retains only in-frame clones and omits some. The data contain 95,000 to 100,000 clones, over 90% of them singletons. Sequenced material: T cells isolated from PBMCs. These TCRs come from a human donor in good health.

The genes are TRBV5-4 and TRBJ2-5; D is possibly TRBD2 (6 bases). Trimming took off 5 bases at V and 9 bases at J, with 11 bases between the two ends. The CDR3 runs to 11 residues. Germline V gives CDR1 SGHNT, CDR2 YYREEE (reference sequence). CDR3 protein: CASSLTGAQYF. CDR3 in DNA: TGTGCCAGCAGTTTGACGGGGGCCCAGTACTTC.

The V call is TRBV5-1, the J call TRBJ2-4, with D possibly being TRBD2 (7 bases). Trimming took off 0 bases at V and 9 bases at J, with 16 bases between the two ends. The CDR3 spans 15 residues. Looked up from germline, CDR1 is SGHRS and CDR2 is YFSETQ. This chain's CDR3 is CASSLDGGPGGIQYF. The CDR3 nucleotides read TGCGCCAGCAGCTTGGATGGGGGGCCGGGGGGCATTCAGTACTTC.

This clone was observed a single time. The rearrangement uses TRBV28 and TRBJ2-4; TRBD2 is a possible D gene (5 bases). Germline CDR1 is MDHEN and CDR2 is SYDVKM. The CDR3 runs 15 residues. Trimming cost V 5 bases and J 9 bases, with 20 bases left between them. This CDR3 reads CASSPPGSPESIQYF. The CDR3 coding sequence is TGTGCCAGCAGTCCCCCGGGATCCCCGGAGAGCATTCAGTACTTC.

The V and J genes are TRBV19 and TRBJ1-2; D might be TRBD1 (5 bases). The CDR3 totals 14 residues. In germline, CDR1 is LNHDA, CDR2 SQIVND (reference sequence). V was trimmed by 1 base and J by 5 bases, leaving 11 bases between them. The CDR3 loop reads CASSIGDSWYGYTF. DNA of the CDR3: TGTGCCAGTAGTATAGGTGACAGCTGGTATGGCTACACCTTC.

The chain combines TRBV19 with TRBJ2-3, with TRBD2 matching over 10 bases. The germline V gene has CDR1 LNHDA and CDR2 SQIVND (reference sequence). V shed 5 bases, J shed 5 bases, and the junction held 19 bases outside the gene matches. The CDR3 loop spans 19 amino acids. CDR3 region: CASSLYHASGRAGRDTQYF. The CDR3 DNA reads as TGTGCCAGTAGTCTCTACCACGCCAGCGGGAGGGCCGGGAGAGATACGCAGTATTTT. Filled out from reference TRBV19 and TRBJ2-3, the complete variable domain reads DGGITQSPKYLFRKEGQNVTLSCEQNLNHDAMYWYRQDPGQGLRLIYYSQIVNDFQKGDIAEGYSVSREKKESFPLTVTSAQKNPTAFYLCASSLYHASGRAGRDTQYFGPGTRLTVL.